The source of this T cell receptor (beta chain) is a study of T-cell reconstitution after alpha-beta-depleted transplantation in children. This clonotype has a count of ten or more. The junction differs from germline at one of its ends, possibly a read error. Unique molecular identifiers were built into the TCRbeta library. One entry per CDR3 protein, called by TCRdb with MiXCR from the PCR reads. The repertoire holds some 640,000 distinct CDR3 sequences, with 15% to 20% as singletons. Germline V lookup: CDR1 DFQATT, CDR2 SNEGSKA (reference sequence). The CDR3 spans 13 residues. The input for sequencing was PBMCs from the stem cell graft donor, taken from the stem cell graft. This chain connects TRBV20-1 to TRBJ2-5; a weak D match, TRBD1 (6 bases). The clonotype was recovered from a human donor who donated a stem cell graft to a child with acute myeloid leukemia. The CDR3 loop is CSATDRSKETQYF. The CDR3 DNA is TGCAGTGCAACAGACAGGTCAAAAGAGACCCAGTACTTT.